These T cell receptor beta chains were read from a single sample in a study of blood T cell repertoires in COVID-19. Profiled with immunoSEQ multiplex PCR; TCRdb holds only in-frame clones, not every one. Of over 250,000 clones listed, 75% to 90% are singletons. Source material: peripheral blood. These receptors all stem from a man in his forties or fifties with acute or convalescent COVID-19. The CDR3 runs from the conserved cysteine through the conserved F or W. A D gene is named only where the DNA matches it firmly. Only part of the rows carry a size: once, few, many, or a class if the clone is expanded.

J gene | clone size | V gene | D gene | CDR3 protein | CDR3 DNA
TRBJ2-2 | - | TRBV5-1 | - | CATRGQPNTGELFF | TGCGCCACCCGCGGACAGCCGAACACCGGGGAGCTGTTTTTT
TRBJ1-6 | - | TRBV5-6 | - | CASPRYSPLHF | TGTGCCAGCCCCCGGTATTCACCCCTCCACTTT
TRBJ1-2 | - | TRBV19 | TRBD1 | CASSAEGAYGYTF | TGTGCCAGTAGTGCCGAGGGGGCCTATGGCTACACCTTC
TRBJ1-1 | - | TRBV2 | - | CASRPPGGPEAFF | TGTGCCAGCAGGCCGCCGGGGGGCCCTGAAGCTTTCTTT
TRBJ2-1 | - | TRBV6-5 | - | CASAVVLRDNEQFF | TGTGCCAGCGCAGTGGTCCTTCGGGACAATGAGCAGTTCTTC
TRBJ1-1 | - | TRBV5-1 | TRBD1 | CASSSSGTVNTEAFF | TGCGCCAGCAGCTCCTCCGGGACAGTGAACACTGAAGCTTTCTTT
TRBJ2-3 | - | TRBV2 | TRBD1 | CASSRQGRTDTQYF | TGTGCCAGCAGCCGACAGGGGAGGACAGATACGCAGTATTTT
TRBJ1-5 | - | TRBV2 | - | CASVREAAQPQHF | TGTGCCAGCGTGAGGGAAGCTGCTCAGCCCCAGCATTTT
TRBJ2-5 | - | TRBV5-1 | - | CASSLSPGGSETQYF | TGCGCCAGCAGCTTGTCTCCGGGTGGGTCAGAGACCCAGTACTTC
TRBJ2-1 | - | TRBV6-1 | TRBD2 | CASRENPAGGAPYNEQFF | TGTGCCAGCAGGGAAAACCCAGCGGGGGGAGCTCCCTACAATGAGCAGTTCTTC
TRBJ1-2 | - | TRBV7-3 | - | CASSPWGGLDYGYTF | TGTGCCAGCAGCCCCTGGGGGGGGTTGGACTATGGCTACACCTTC
TRBJ2-7 | - | TRBV12-3/TRBV12-4 | - | CASTDGSYEQYF | TGTGCCAGCACCGACGGGTCCTACGAGCAGTACTTC
TRBJ1-4 | - | TRBV4-1 | - | CASSQDLGATNEKLFF | TGCGCCAGCAGCCAAGATCTAGGAGCAACTAATGAAAAACTGTTTTTT
TRBJ1-1 | - | TRBV30 | - | CAWSWLGAETEAFF | TGTGCCTGGAGTTGGTTGGGGGCGGAGACTGAAGCTTTCTTT
TRBJ2-6 | few | TRBV30 | - | CASKSPSGANVLTF | TGTGCCTCCAAAAGCCCCTCTGGGGCCAACGTCCTGACTTTC
TRBJ2-5 | - | TRBV5-1 | - | CASSLRGAQETQYF | TGCGCCAGCAGCTTACGGGGTGCCCAAGAGACCCAGTACTTC
TRBJ1-5 | - | TRBV7-8 | - | CASSLAIGYQPQHF | TGTGCCAGCAGCTTAGCGATCGGGTATCAGCCCCAGCATTTT
TRBJ2-1 | - | TRBV7-3 | - | CASRRAGKDEQFF | TGTGCCAGCAGACGAGCAGGGAAAGATGAGCAGTTCTTC
TRBJ2-7 | - | TRBV27 | TRBD1 | CASRKTGDTYEQYF | TGTGCCAGCAGAAAGACAGGGGATACCTACGAGCAGTACTTC
TRBJ1-1 | - | TRBV13 | - | CASSSRTLNTEAFF | TGTGCCAGCAGCTCGCGGACACTGAACACTGAAGCTTTCTTT
TRBJ2-7 | - | TRBV7-3 | - | CASSLGPGEGVEQYF | TGTGCCAGCAGCTTAGGACCAGGGGAAGGGGTCGAGCAGTACTTC
TRBJ1-6 | once | TRBV30 | - | CAWSAIDNSPLHF | TGTGCCTGGAGTGCCATAGATAATTCACCCCTCCACTTT
TRBJ1-1 | - | TRBV6-6 | - | CASSYGQGTEAFF | TGTGCCAGCAGTTACGGCCAGGGGACTGAAGCTTTCTTT
TRBJ2-5 | - | TRBV2 | TRBD2 | CASSERASGGARETQYF | TGTGCCAGCAGTGAAAGGGCTAGCGGGGGGGCCCGGGAGACCCAGTACTTC
TRBJ2-1 | - | TRBV6-5 | TRBD1 | CASSYSGTASYNEQFF | TGTGCCAGCAGTTACTCCGGGACAGCTTCCTACAATGAGCAGTTCTTC
TRBJ1-4 | once | TRBV13 | - | CASSFGQGNEKLFF | TGTGCCAGCAGCTTCGGGCAGGGAAATGAAAAACTGTTTTTT